These 14 T cell receptor beta chains were all obtained from the same sample, sequenced in a study of cytomegalovirus exposure and HLA in healthy donors. PCR involved 60 Vbeta and 13 Jbeta primers. The protocol was immunoSEQ multiplex PCR, while the TCRdb copy is restricted to in-frame clones and leaves out a portion. This table holds approximately 76,000 clones, about two thirds found once. The sample comprised PBMCs. Receptors were obtained from a man aged 30 to 39 in good health and CMV-seropositive.

This clone was observed once. V gene TRBV6-6 combines with J gene TRBJ2-3, with 7 bases identical to TRBD2. Per germline, CDR1 MNHNY and CDR2 SVGAGI (reference sequence). J gave up 4 bases and V 9 bases, and 16 bases lay outside the gene matches. The CDR3 is 16 amino acids. The CDR3 coding sequence is TGTGCCAGTAAAAAACGAGGAGGGAGGGCCCCAGATACGCAGTATTTT. Its translation is CASKKRGGRAPDTQYF.

The rearrangement uses TRBV30 and TRBJ1-2, with 9 bases aligning to TRBD1. The length of the CDR3 is 13 residues. V gave up 2 bases and J gave up 5 bases; unmatched junction bases: 3. Germline V gene sequence: CDR1 GTSNPN, CDR2 SVGIG (reference sequence). The CDR3 nucleotides are TGTGCCTGGAGTCCCGGGACAGGGTATGGCTACACCTTC. Translation: CAWSPGTGYGYTF.

This sequence joins TRBV10-2 and TRBJ1-5; a possible D gene is TRBD1 (6 bases). The V end lost 7 bases, the J end lost 6 bases, and 16 bases lay between the germline ends. The CDR3 sequence is 14 residues long. Germline values: CDR1 WSHSY, CDR2 SAAADI. The CDR3 DNA sequence: TGCGCCAGCAATCCCAAGGGGGGGATTCAGCCCCAGCATTTT. This translates into CASNPKGGIQPQHF.

This rearrangement joins TRBV9 to TRBJ2-7; 11 nucleotides match TRBD2. Germline assignment: CDR1 SGDLS and CDR2 YYNGEE. The V and J ends lost 2 bases and 6 bases, in that order; junction bases with no gene match: 10. This CDR3 has 16 amino acids. CDR3 nucleotide sequence: TGTGCCAGCAGCGTGGGGGGACTAGCGGTTCAGAGCGAGCAGTACTTC. This gives the protein CASSVGGLAVQSEQYF.

V and J are TRBV14 and TRBJ1-4, with 7 bases fitting TRBD1. CDR1 is SGHDN and CDR2 is FVKESK in the germline V gene. J lost 8 bases, V lost 3 bases, and 12 bases had no gene match. There are 16 residues in the CDR3. CDR3 nucleotides: TGTGCCAGCAGCCATCGATCCGAGGGGGCAGGGGAAAAACTGTTTTTT. It specifies CASSHRSEGAGEKLFF.

The chain couples TRBV27 to TRBJ1-5, with D perhaps TRBD1 (6 bases). With 5 bases removed from V and 7 bases from J, the gap between germline ends came to 15 bases. The germline CDR1 and CDR2 sequences are MNHEY and SMNVEV (reference sequence). This CDR3 contains 14 residues. DNA of the CDR3: TGTGCCAGCAGTGTGAACAGGGTAAACCAGCCCCAGCATTTT. Translating gives CASSVNRVNQPQHF.

This chain joins TRBV27 and TRBJ2-1; 7 nucleotides align to TRBD2. V shed 4 bases and J 7 bases; nucleotides not matched to a gene: 16. Germline values: CDR1 MNHEY, CDR2 SMNVEV (reference sequence). The CDR3 spans 17 residues. CDR3 region: CASSYTRGSPSINEQFF. In DNA form, the CDR3 reads TGTGCCAGCAGTTACACTCGCGGGAGCCCGAGTATTAATGAGCAGTTCTTC.

This chain links TRBV2 with TRBJ2-7, with a weak D call TRBD1 (5 bases). Per the germline V gene, CDR1 is SNHLY and CDR2 is FYNNEI. This CDR3 contains 13 residues. V was pared by 7 bases and J by 2 bases, with 12 bases between. The CDR3 here is CASMGPPTYEQYF. The DNA for the CDR3 is TGTGCCAGCATGGGGCCGCCGACCTACGAGCAGTACTTC.

The chain has TRBV27 and TRBJ2-7; 7 nucleotides align to TRBD1. The CDR3 runs to 14 residues. V dropped 5 bases and J dropped 0; count of bases not matched to a gene: 4. In germline, CDR1 is MNHEY, CDR2 SMNVEV (reference sequence). The CDR3, as DNA: TGTGCCAGCAGTCCCCGGGACAGCTCCTACGAGCAGTACTTC. Its protein product is CASSPRDSSYEQYF.

V and J are TRBV7-3 and TRBJ2-5; 7 nucleotides align to TRBD1. The germline gives CDR1 SGHTA, CDR2 FQGTGA. The V segment lost 4 bases and the J segment 2 bases; nucleotides outside the gene matches: 4. There are 14 residues in the CDR3. The CDR3 spells CASSSGTAQETQYF. The DNA of the CDR3 is TGTGCCAGCAGCTCAGGGACAGCGCAAGAGACCCAGTACTTC.

The chain is built from TRBV29-1 and TRBJ2-2; 10 bases align to TRBD2. The CDR3 sequence is 15 residues long. The junction had 7 bases not matched to a gene; V was cut back by 5 bases and J by 4 bases. Germline assignment: CDR1 SQVTM and CDR2 ANQGSEA. The CDR3 DNA reads TGCAGCGTTAACCCTAGCGGGGGAGGCACCGGGGAGCTGTTTTTT. Protein: CSVNPSGGGTGELFF.

This sequence joins TRBV5-1 and TRBJ2-7; D unresolved. The CDR3 runs to 14 residues. Germline lookup yields CDR1 SGHRS and CDR2 YFSETQ. Trimming took off 1 base at V and 5 bases at J, with 13 bases between the two ends. The CDR3 region is CASSLLQSPHEQYF. CDR3 in DNA: TGCGCCAGCAGCTTGCTCCAGTCGCCGCACGAGCAGTACTTC.

This clone was seen just once. The chain uses TRBV13 and TRBJ2-4; 8 positions match TRBD1. The CDR3 runs 17 residues. Trimming at V came to 3 bases and at J to 7 bases, leaving 14 bases not matched to a gene. From germline, CDR1 is PRHDT and CDR2 FYEKMQ (reference sequence). In nucleotides, the CDR3 is TGTGCCAGCAGCTTTAGGACAGGGAAGGGTCAACCTAACATTCAGTACTTC. Protein sequence: CASSFRTGKGQPNIQYF.

Only a few counts were recorded for this clone. The rearrangement links TRBV6-5 to TRBJ1-6; D uncertain. The germline V and J ends were trimmed by 0 bases and 2 bases, with 8 bases remaining between them. Germline loops: CDR1 MNHEY, CDR2 SVGAGI. There are 16 residues in the CDR3. CDR3 loop: CASSYSRRTYNSPLHF. For the CDR3, the DNA is TGTGCCAGCAGTTACTCACGGCGGACCTATAATTCACCCCTCCACTTT.